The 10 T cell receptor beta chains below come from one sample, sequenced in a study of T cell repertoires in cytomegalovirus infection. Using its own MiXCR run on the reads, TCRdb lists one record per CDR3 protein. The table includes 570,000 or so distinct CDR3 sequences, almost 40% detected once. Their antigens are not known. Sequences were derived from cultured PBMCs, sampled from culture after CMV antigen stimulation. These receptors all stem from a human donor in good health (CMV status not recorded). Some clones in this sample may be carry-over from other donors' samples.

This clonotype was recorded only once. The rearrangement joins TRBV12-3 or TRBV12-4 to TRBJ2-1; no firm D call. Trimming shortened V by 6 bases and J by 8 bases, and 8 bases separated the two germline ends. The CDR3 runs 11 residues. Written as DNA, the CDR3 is TGTGCCAGCAGCCGGTGGGATGAGCAGTTCTTC. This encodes CASSRWDEQFF.

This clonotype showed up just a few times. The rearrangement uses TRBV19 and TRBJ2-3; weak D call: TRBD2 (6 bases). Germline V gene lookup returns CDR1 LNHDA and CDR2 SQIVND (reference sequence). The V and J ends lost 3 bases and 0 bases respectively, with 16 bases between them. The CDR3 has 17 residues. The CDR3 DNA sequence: TGTGCCAGTAGTATGGGGCGTGGGCTAGCGAGCACAGATACGCAGTATTTT. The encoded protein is CASSMGRGLASTDTQYF.

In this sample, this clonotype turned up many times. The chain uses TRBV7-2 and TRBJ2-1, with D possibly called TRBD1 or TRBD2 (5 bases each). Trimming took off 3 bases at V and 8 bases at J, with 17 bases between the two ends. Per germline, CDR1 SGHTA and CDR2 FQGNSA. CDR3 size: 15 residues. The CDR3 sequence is CASSLGRAWGDEQFF. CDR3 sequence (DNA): TGTGCCAGCAGCTTGGGGCGGGCATGGGGCGATGAGCAGTTCTTC.

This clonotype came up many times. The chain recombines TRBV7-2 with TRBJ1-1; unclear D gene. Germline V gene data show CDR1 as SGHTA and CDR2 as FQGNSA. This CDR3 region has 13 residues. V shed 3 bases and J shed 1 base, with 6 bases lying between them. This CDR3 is CASSFSGNTEAFF. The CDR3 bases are TGTGCCAGCAGCTTCTCTGGGAACACTGAAGCTTTCTTT.

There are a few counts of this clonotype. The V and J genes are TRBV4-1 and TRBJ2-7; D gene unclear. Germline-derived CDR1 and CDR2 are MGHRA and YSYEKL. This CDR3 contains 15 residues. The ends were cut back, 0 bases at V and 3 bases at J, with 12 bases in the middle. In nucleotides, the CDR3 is TGCGCCAGCAGCCAAGAAGTAGGGTACAGCTACGAGCAGTACTTC. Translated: CASSQEVGYSYEQYF.

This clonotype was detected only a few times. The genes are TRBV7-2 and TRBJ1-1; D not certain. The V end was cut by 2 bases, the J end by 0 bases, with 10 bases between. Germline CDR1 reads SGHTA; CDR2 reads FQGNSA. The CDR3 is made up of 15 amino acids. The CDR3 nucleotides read TGTGCCAGCAGCTTATGGGAGGGCGTGAACACTGAAGCTTTCTTT. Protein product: CASSLWEGVNTEAFF. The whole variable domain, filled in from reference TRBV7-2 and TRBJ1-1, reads GAGVSQSPSNKVTEKGKDVELRCDPISGHTALYWYRQSLGQGLEFLIYFQGNSAPDKSGLPSDRFSAERTGGSVSTLTIQRTQQEDSAVYLCASSLWEGVNTEAFFGQGTRLTVV.

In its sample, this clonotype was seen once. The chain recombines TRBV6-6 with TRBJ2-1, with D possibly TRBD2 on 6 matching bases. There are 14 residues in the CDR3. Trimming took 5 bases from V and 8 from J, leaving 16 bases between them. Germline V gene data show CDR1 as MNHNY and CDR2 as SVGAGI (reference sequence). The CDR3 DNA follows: TGTGCCAGCAGTGACGGGGGAAATAGGGATGAGCAGTTCTTC. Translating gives CASSDGGNRDEQFF.

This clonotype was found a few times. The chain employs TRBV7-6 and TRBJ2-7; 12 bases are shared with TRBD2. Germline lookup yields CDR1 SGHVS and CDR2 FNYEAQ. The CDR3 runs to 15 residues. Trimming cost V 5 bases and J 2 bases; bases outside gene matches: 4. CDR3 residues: CASSQTSGRTYEQYF. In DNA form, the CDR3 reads TGTGCCAGCAGCCAAACTAGCGGGAGGACCTACGAGCAGTACTTC.

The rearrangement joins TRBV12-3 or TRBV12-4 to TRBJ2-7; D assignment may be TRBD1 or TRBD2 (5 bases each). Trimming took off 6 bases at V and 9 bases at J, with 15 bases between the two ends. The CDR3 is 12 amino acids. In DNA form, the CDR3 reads TGTGCCAGCAGGAGGGACGTTGGCGGGCAGTACTTC. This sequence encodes CASRRDVGGQYF.

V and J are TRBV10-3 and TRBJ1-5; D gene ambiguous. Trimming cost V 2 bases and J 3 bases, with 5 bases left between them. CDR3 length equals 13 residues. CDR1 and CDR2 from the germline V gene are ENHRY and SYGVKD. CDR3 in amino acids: CAISENLNQPQHF. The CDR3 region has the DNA TGTGCCATCAGTGAGAATCTCAATCAGCCCCAGCATTTT.